These 25 T cell receptor beta chains were all obtained from the same sample, sequenced in a study of blood T cell repertoires in COVID-19. Clones were read by immunoSEQ multiplex PCR, and TCRdb kept only the in-frame ones, dropping some. This table holds 96,000 or so clones, roughly 76% found once. The sequenced material came from peripheral blood. The source of these receptors is a man at least 80 years old with COVID-19, enrolled during active disease.

The V gene is TRBV30, the J gene TRBJ1-5; 9 bases are a match to TRBD1. The V gene's germline CDR1 is GTSNPN and CDR2 SVGIG (reference sequence). Germline trimming cut 3 bases from V and 3 bases from J; bases unmatched to any gene: 3. The CDR3 runs to 14 residues. CDR3 loop: CAWRTGGDNQPQHF. CDR3 DNA sequence: TGTGCCTGGAGGACAGGGGGAGACAATCAGCCCCAGCATTTT.

The chain employs TRBV9 and TRBJ1-2; D possibly corresponds to TRBD1 (5 bases). Trimming cost V 0 bases and J 4 bases, with 16 bases left between them. Germline V gene sequence: CDR1 SGDLS, CDR2 YYNGEE. The CDR3 runs to 16 residues. CDR3: CASSVGALTGLYGYTF. The CDR3 DNA follows: TGTGCCAGCAGCGTAGGGGCCCTAACAGGTCTCTATGGCTACACCTTC.

This chain joins TRBV29-1 and TRBJ2-5; D possibly corresponds to TRBD1 (5 bases). The germline V gene encodes CDR1 SQVTM and CDR2 ANQGSEA. This CDR3 region has 14 residues. V lost 4 bases and J lost 3, with 15 bases in between. CDR3 DNA sequence: TGCAGCGTTGGATGGGGCAGGAGCAAAGAGACCCAGTACTTC. Encoded protein: CSVGWGRSKETQYF.

This chain uses TRBV2 with TRBJ2-3, with a tentative D call TRBD2 (5 bases). V lost 5 bases, J lost 9 bases, and 21 bases lay in between. The germline CDR1 and CDR2 sequences are SNHLY and FYNNEI. The CDR3 sequence is 15 residues long. The CDR3: CASSMTLTKRRTQYF. CDR3 in DNA: TGTGCCAGCAGTATGACACTAACGAAACGGAGGACGCAGTATTTT.

The chain joins TRBV2 to TRBJ2-3; 14 bases agree with TRBD2. The CDR3 loop spans 19 amino acids. Germline V gives CDR1 SNHLY, CDR2 FYNNEI. The junction had 10 bases not matched to a gene; V was cut back by 5 bases and J by 0 bases. The CDR3 nucleotides are TGTGCCAGCAGTCCTCCGACTAGCGGGGGGGCCAAGAGCACAGATACGCAGTATTTT. This sequence encodes CASSPPTSGGAKSTDTQYF.

This rearrangement joins TRBV5-1 to TRBJ2-2, with TRBD1 matching over 9 bases. V was clipped by 0 bases and J by 4 bases; unmatched bases: 10. The CDR3 has 18 amino acids. Germline V gene data show CDR1 as SGHRS and CDR2 as YFSETQ. The CDR3 loop reads CASSLVGTGYRFTGELFF. CDR3 nucleotide sequence: TGCGCCAGCAGCTTGGTTGGGACAGGGTATCGTTTCACCGGGGAGCTGTTTTTT.

The chain is built from TRBV9 and TRBJ2-5, with D possibly matching TRBD2 (6 bases). Germline V gene lookup returns CDR1 SGDLS and CDR2 YYNGEE. The CDR3 runs 16 residues. Trimming cost V 6 bases and J 1 base, with 19 bases left between them. The CDR3 DNA sequence: TGTGCCAGCAACAAAGGGGTAGCGGTCGGCCAAGAGACCCAGTACTTC. It encodes CASNKGVAVGQETQYF.

This clone occurred a few times. J is TRBJ2-1 and V is TRBV24-1; TRBD1 aligns across 8 bases. There are 16 residues in the CDR3. V shed 3 bases, J shed 0 bases, and the junction held 3 bases outside the gene matches. The germline gives CDR1 KGHDR, CDR2 SFDVKD. The CDR3 loop reads CATSDHDRGSYNEQFF. For the CDR3, the DNA is TGTGCCACCAGTGATCATGACAGGGGCTCCTACAATGAGCAGTTCTTC.

This clone was seen a few times. V usage is TRBV4-2 and J usage is TRBJ1-1; no reliable D call. With 0 bases removed from V and 11 bases from J, the gap between germline ends came to 10 bases. This CDR3 has 12 amino acids. The germline V gene encodes CDR1 LGHNA and CDR2 YNFKEQ. The CDR3 nucleotides are TGTGCCAGCAGCCAAGAGAGACATCGGGCTTTCTTT. Protein product: CASSQERHRAFF.

CDR3 loop: CASSFWTLTNYGYTF. The CDR3 DNA is TGTGCCAGCAGCTTTTGGACACTTACCAACTATGGCTACACCTTC. The rearrangement uses TRBV5-6 and TRBJ1-2; tentatively, D is TRBD1 (5 bases). Germline CDR1 is SGHDT and CDR2 is YYEEEE. This CDR3 region has 15 residues. V lost 2 bases and J lost 2, with 13 bases in between.

This chain links TRBV6-2 or TRBV6-3 with TRBJ1-5, with 9 positions matching TRBD1. This CDR3 spans 14 amino acids. Germline CDR1 MNHEY, CDR2 SVGEGT. V dropped 6 bases and J dropped 6; count of bases not matched to a gene: 6. Written as DNA, the CDR3 is TGTGCCAGCAGCCGTACAGGGGGCGGTCAGCCCCAGCATTTT. Translation: CASSRTGGGQPQHF.

This clone was seen a few times. This chain uses TRBV30 with TRBJ2-4; D possibly corresponds to TRBD2 (6 bases). The CDR3 loop spans 14 amino acids. The germline V gene has CDR1 GTSNPN and CDR2 SVGIG (reference sequence). Trimming took off 2 bases at V and 7 bases at J, with 15 bases between the two ends. CDR3 amino acids: CAWSRQGGENIQYF. The CDR3 DNA sequence: TGTGCCTGGAGTAGGCAGGGCGGGGAGAACATTCAGTACTTC.

V usage is TRBV19 and J usage is TRBJ2-2, with 9 bases fitting TRBD2. CDR1 and CDR2 (germline): LNHDA, SQIVND (reference sequence). The V and J ends lost 5 bases and 0 bases, in that order; junction bases with no gene match: 4. This CDR3 spans 16 amino acids. CDR3 sequence (DNA): TGTGCCAGTAGTGGTTCTAGCGGGACGAACACCGGGGAGCTGTTTTTT. It yields the protein CASSGSSGTNTGELFF.

CDR3 DNA sequence: TGTGCCAGCAGTCCCGAACAGGGCTCCTACGAGCAGTACTTC. Amino acids: CASSPEQGSYEQYF. The rearrangement uses TRBV6-4 and TRBJ2-7; tentatively, D is TRBD1 (6 bases). The CDR3 is made up of 14 amino acids. V gave up 5 bases and J gave up 0 bases, with 11 bases separating them. Germline-derived CDR1 and CDR2 are MRHNA and SNTAGT.

This clone has only one observation. The chain recombines TRBV7-2 with TRBJ2-5, with D unresolved. This CDR3 region has 14 residues. The V and J ends lost 1 base and 7 bases respectively, with 13 bases between them. Germline V lookup: CDR1 SGHTA, CDR2 FQGNSA. This CDR3 is CASSLDSAFGTQYF. CDR3 coding DNA: TGTGCCAGCAGCTTAGATTCCGCGTTCGGGACCCAGTACTTC.

The chain is built from TRBV5-1 and TRBJ2-7, with D uncertain. Per germline, CDR1 SGHRS and CDR2 YFSETQ. The V and J ends lost 0 bases and 2 bases respectively, with 9 bases between them. The CDR3 loop spans 14 amino acids. For the CDR3, the DNA is TGCGCCAGCAGCTTGGGAAGCGACGCCTACGAGCAGTACTTC. Its translation: CASSLGSDAYEQYF.

This chain connects TRBV5-1 to TRBJ2-5, with 11 bases matching TRBD2. There are 15 residues in the CDR3. V gave up 2 bases and J gave up 5 bases; unmatched junction bases: 5. Germline assignment: CDR1 SGHRS and CDR2 YFSETQ. In DNA, the CDR3 is TGCGCCAGCAGCTTCACACTAGCGGGGGCGGAGACCCAGTACTTC. It codes for CASSFTLAGAETQYF. Looking up the rest from reference TRBV5-1 and TRBJ2-5 gives the full variable domain: KAGVTQTPRYLIKTRGQQVTLSCSPISGHRSVSWYQQTPGQGLQFLFEYFSETQRNKGNFPGRFSGRQFSNSRSEMNVSTLELGDSALYLCASSFTLAGAETQYFGPGTRLLVL.

DNA of the CDR3: TGTGCCAGCAGTAGTGGAGGGGAGACCCAGTACTTC. Encoded protein: CASSSGGETQYF. The gene calls are TRBV2 and TRBJ2-5; D might be TRBD2 (6 bases). The CDR3 has 12 amino acids. V was cut by 5 bases and J by 5 bases, with 9 bases left in between. Germline CDR1 and CDR2: SNHLY and FYNNEI.

This clone has a single count. The chain combines TRBV7-9 with TRBJ1-1; no clear D gene. CDR1 and CDR2 from the germline V gene are SEHNR and FQNEAQ (reference sequence). The V and J ends lost 1 base and 0 bases respectively, with 12 bases between them. The CDR3 consists of 16 residues. CDR3 amino acids: CASSLGRVGMNTEAFF. In nucleotides, the CDR3 is TGTGCCAGCAGCTTAGGGCGGGTTGGGATGAACACTGAAGCTTTCTTT.

This clone was seen only once. The chain is built from TRBV2 and TRBJ2-2; 8 nucleotides line up with TRBD2. Looked up from germline, CDR1 is SNHLY and CDR2 is FYNNEI. The CDR3 is 16 amino acids. Trimming removed 6 bases from V and 5 bases from J; junction bases left unmatched: 11. Here the CDR3 reads CASRARAGVKTGELFF. For the CDR3, the DNA is TGTGCCAGCAGGGCTCGAGCGGGAGTAAAAACCGGGGAGCTGTTTTTT.

The DNA of the CDR3 is TGTGCCAGCAGCTCGGGACTAGCGGGGGGGTATTATGAGCAGTTCTTC. Protein sequence: CASSSGLAGGYYEQFF. The rearrangement links TRBV7-2 to TRBJ2-1, with 16 bases lining up with TRBD2. Germline V gene lookup returns CDR1 SGHTA and CDR2 FQGNSA. The length of the CDR3 is 16 residues. Losses at the gene ends were 4 bases for V and 8 bases for J; bases not matched to a gene: 5. The variable domain in full, completed from reference TRBV7-2 and TRBJ2-1, reads GAGVSQSPSNKVTEKGKDVELRCDPISGHTALYWYRQSLGQGLEFLIYFQGNSAPDKSGLPSDRFSAERTGGSVSTLTIQRTQQEDSAVYLCASSSGLAGGYYEQFFGPGTRLTVL.

The rearrangement joins TRBV28 to TRBJ1-5; 9 nucleotides agree with TRBD1. The trim removed 6 bases at V and 4 bases at J, leaving 7 bases unmatched. The CDR3 contains 15 residues. Germline V gene data show CDR1 as MDHEN and CDR2 as SYDVKM. The CDR3 sequence: CASRGQGTLNQPQHF. DNA of the CDR3: TGTGCCAGCAGAGGACAGGGGACCCTTAATCAGCCCCAGCATTTT.

This clone has more than one count but fewer than ten. The V gene is TRBV11-2, the J gene TRBJ1-3, with D hard to call. Deletions cut 1 base from V and 3 bases from J, with 19 bases between. CDR3 length: 18 residues. Germline assignment: CDR1 SGHAT and CDR2 FQNNGV. The chain's CDR3 is CASSLVRFGGASGNTIYF. The CDR3 DNA reads as TGTGCCAGCAGCTTAGTACGGTTTGGAGGAGCCAGTGGAAACACCATATATTTT. The whole variable domain, remainder taken from reference TRBV11-2 and TRBJ1-3, is EAGVAQSPRYKIIEKRQSVAFWCNPISGHATLYWYQQILGQGPKLLIQFQNNGVVDDSQLPKDRFSAERLKGVDSTLKIQPAKLEDSAVYLCASSLVRFGGASGNTIYFGEGSWLTVV.

The V and J genes are TRBV4-2 and TRBJ2-3; 12 positions agree with TRBD2. The CDR3 is made up of 18 amino acids. Trimming cost V 2 bases and J 7 bases; bases outside gene matches: 13. Germline assignment: CDR1 LGHNA and CDR2 YNFKEQ. The CDR3 bases are TGTGCCAGCAGCCAAAAATCTAGCGGGGGGGCCTCGATGAATACGCAGTATTTT. Translating gives CASSQKSSGGASMNTQYF.

This chain connects TRBV7-9 to TRBJ1-1; tentative D call: TRBD1 (6 bases). In germline, CDR1 is SEHNR, CDR2 FQNEAQ (reference sequence). V shed 0 bases and J shed 8 bases, with 13 bases lying between them. This CDR3 is built from 14 residues. The CDR3 nucleotides read TGTGCCAGCAGCTTAGCCCCCCCCGGGACAGAAGCTTTCTTT. As protein: CASSLAPPGTEAFF. Supplemented by reference TRBV7-9 and TRBJ1-1, the full variable domain reads DTGVSQNPRHKITKRGQNVTFRCDPISEHNRLYWYRQTLGQGPEFLTYFQNEAQLEKSRLLSDRFSAERPKGSFSTLEIQRTEQGDSAMYLCASSLAPPGTEAFFGQGTRLTVV.